The next 8 T cell receptor beta chains were all read from a single sample in a study of blood T cell repertoires in COVID-19 (dated by TCRdb to the early 2020s). Library preparation used the immunoSEQ multiplex PCR assay. Here the immuneACCESS table is served through TCRdb, limited to in-frame sequences with V and J called. Missing clones are a known gap in these copies; in checked studies unresolved V genes cover under half, and the rest lacks a known reason. Recorded for this sample are about 64,000 clones; more than 80% of them occurred a single time. 9.1% of the sample goes to the ten largest clones. Source material: peripheral blood. The receptors stem from a woman older than 75 with active COVID-19.

V gene TRBV5-4 combines with J gene TRBJ2-3, with D unclear. Germline CDR1 is SGHNT and CDR2 is YYREEE (reference sequence). V was clipped by 4 bases and J by 6 bases, with 12 bases between them. The CDR3 is made up of 13 amino acids. The CDR3 DNA reads TGTGCCAGCAGCGGTGGAGTCGGCGATACGCAGTATTTT. Residues: CASSGGVGDTQYF.

The chain carries TRBV7-8 and TRBJ2-6, with a weak D call TRBD1 (6 bases). Trimming removed 4 bases from V and 3 bases from J, with 10 bases in between. Germline V gene lookup returns CDR1 SGHVS and CDR2 FQNEAQ. There are 15 residues in the CDR3. CDR3 amino acids: CASSSYRVGANVLTF. As DNA, the CDR3 is TGTGCCAGCAGCTCCTACAGGGTTGGGGCCAACGTCCTGACTTTC.

The chain uses TRBV3-1 (or the pseudogene TRBV3-2) and TRBJ2-3; tentatively, D is TRBD2 (6 bases). CDR1 is LGHDT, CDR2 YNNKEL, per germline (reference sequence). The CDR3 has 13 residues. V lost 4 bases and J lost 2, with 7 bases in between. CDR3 sequence: CASSRRDTDTQYF. CDR3 DNA sequence: TGTGCCAGCAGCCGGCGGGACACAGATACGCAGTATTTT.

The chain employs TRBV7-6 and TRBJ2-1; 8 positions match TRBD1. The V segment lost 5 bases and the J segment 6 bases; nucleotides outside the gene matches: 12. This CDR3 contains 16 residues. The germline gives CDR1 SGHVS, CDR2 FNYEAQ. The CDR3 region is CASSPPWTGTGNEQFF. The DNA for the CDR3 is TGTGCCAGCAGCCCTCCGTGGACAGGGACAGGCAATGAGCAGTTCTTC. Together with reference TRBV7-6 and TRBJ2-1, the CDR3 gives the full variable domain: GAGVSQSPRYKVTKRGQDVALRCDPISGHVSLYWYRQALGQGPEFLTYFNYEAQQDKSGLPNDRFSAERPEGSISTLTIQRTEQRDSAMYRCASSPPWTGTGNEQFFGPGTRLTVL.

This sequence joins TRBV3-1 (or the pseudogene TRBV3-2) and TRBJ2-2; 10 bases agree with TRBD2. Germline values: CDR1 LGHDT, CDR2 YNNKEL (reference sequence). This CDR3 is 16 amino acids long. After removal of 2 bases from V and 4 bases from J, the junction contained 4 bases not matched to a gene. CDR3 nucleotide sequence: TGTGCCAGCAGCCAATCGGAGCGGGAGGGCACCGGGGAGCTGTTTTTT. This encodes CASSQSEREGTGELFF.

V usage is TRBV5-5 and J usage is TRBJ1-4; 8 bases match TRBD1. V lost 0 bases to trimming and J lost 7 bases; unmatched junction nucleotides: 5. The CDR3 is made up of 15 amino acids. Germline V gene lookup returns CDR1 SGHKS and CDR2 YYEKEE (reference sequence). This CDR3 is CASSLGTGTGEKLFF. DNA of the CDR3: TGTGCCAGCAGCTTGGGGACAGGGACGGGTGAAAAACTGTTTTTT.

This clone was detected only a few times. The chain joins TRBV5-1 to TRBJ1-6; tentative D call: TRBD1 (6 bases). V lost 7 bases, J lost 7 bases, and 12 bases lay in between. Per the germline V gene, CDR1 is SGHRS and CDR2 is YFSETQ. The CDR3 loop spans 13 amino acids. The DNA for the CDR3 is TGCGCCAGCTCCGCAGGGGTAAATTCACCCCTCCACTTT. Amino acids: CASSAGVNSPLHF.

The chain uses TRBV28 and TRBJ1-2, with D unclear. Trimming took 3 bases from V and 4 from J, leaving 15 bases between them. Germline V gene lookup returns CDR1 MDHEN and CDR2 SYDVKM. The CDR3 spans 15 residues. CDR3 in amino acids: CASSFLGGASYGYTF. The CDR3 region has the DNA TGTGCCAGCAGTTTCCTAGGTGGAGCGAGCTATGGCTACACCTTC.